Below, 30 T cell receptor beta chains from the same sample are listed, as sequenced in a study of CD8+ T cells in alopecia areata. RNA was isolated and reverse transcribed to cDNA, the sequencing template. The repertoire was sequenced with immunoSEQ multiplex PCR; TCRdb's copy has only in-frame clones and lacks some. The table records 95,000 to 110,000 clones, about four fifths of them present only once. Treatment defined: oral pan-JAK inhibitor, 5-10 mg twice daily. The sequenced sample was CD8+ T cells sorted from blood, obtained at week 24, from a patient treated with tofacitinib. These receptors all stem from a human donor with alopecia areata.

This clone was seen once. The chain joins TRBV7-8 to TRBJ2-7; 7 positions agree with TRBD2. The CDR3 has 14 residues. J gave up 7 bases and V 5 bases, and 11 bases lay outside the gene matches. Germline V lookup: CDR1 SGHVS, CDR2 FQNEAQ. CDR3 nucleotide sequence: TGTGCCAGCAGCCCGAGTGACGGGGGGAGGGAGCAGTACTTC. This gives the protein CASSPSDGGREQYF.

The chain combines TRBV6-5 with TRBJ2-5; 11 bases agree with TRBD1. Germline loops: CDR1 MNHEY, CDR2 SVGAGI. This CDR3 has 14 residues. V shed 6 bases, J shed 4 bases, and the junction held 4 bases outside the gene matches. The CDR3 here is CASRAGTGGETQYF. The CDR3 nucleotides are TGTGCCAGCAGGGCCGGGACAGGGGGAGAGACCCAGTACTTC.

This sequence joins TRBV27 and TRBJ2-1, with 11 positions matching TRBD2. V was pared by 4 bases and J by 9 bases, with 14 bases of the junction left unmatched. Germline CDR1 is MNHEY and CDR2 is SMNVEV (reference sequence). The CDR3 spans 17 residues. CDR3 nucleotide sequence: TGTGCCAGCAGTTCCCCCTTTAGTAGCGGGGGGGCCGGTGAGCAGTTCTTC. Translated: CASSSPFSSGGAGEQFF.

The CDR3 region has the DNA TGTGCCAGCAGCTTAGATAACGTAGCACGGGAGCTGTTTTTT. This gives the protein CASSLDNVARELFF. V and J are TRBV11-2 and TRBJ2-2; D is undetermined. The V gene's germline CDR1 is SGHAT and CDR2 FQNNGV. This CDR3 spans 14 amino acids. V was shortened by 0 bases and J by 9 bases, with 11 bases between the two germline ends.

The chain couples TRBV7-2 to TRBJ2-3; perhaps TRBD2 as D (5 bases). The CDR3 runs 14 residues. V was clipped by 3 bases and J by 5 bases, with 12 bases between them. Germline V CDR1 and CDR2: SGHTA, FQGNSA. The DNA of the CDR3 is TGTGCCAGCAGCTTGCTCGGGGAGCGAGATACGCAGTATTTT. Residues: CASSLLGERDTQYF.

J is TRBJ2-1 and V is TRBV29-1; the D gene is possibly TRBD1 (6 bases). The germline V and J ends were trimmed by 1 base and 7 bases, with 14 bases remaining between them. The V gene's germline CDR1 is SQVTM and CDR2 ANQGSEA. The CDR3 covers 14 residues. As DNA, the CDR3 is TGCAGCGTTGAAGCAGGGGCGGTCGGGAATGAGCAGTTCTTC. Residues: CSVEAGAVGNEQFF.

This chain links TRBV29-1 with TRBJ2-7; tentatively, D is TRBD1 or TRBD2 (5 bases each). Germline V CDR1 and CDR2: SQVTM, ANQGSEA. V was clipped by 0 bases and J by 4 bases, with 16 bases between them. CDR3 length: 15 residues. Written as DNA, the CDR3 is TGCAGCGTTGAAGATCCCGGGGCCTCGCAGTACGAGCAGTACTTC. This codes for CSVEDPGASQYEQYF.

The rearrangement joins TRBV5-4 to TRBJ2-3; 10 nucleotides agree with TRBD2. The CDR3 covers 15 residues. The J segment lost 5 bases and the V segment lost 3 bases, leaving 6 bases of the junction unmatched. Germline V gene data show CDR1 as SGHNT and CDR2 as YYREEE (reference sequence). The chain's CDR3 is CASSWSGGAEDTQYF. The CDR3 DNA reads as TGTGCCAGCAGCTGGAGCGGGGGGGCCGAAGATACGCAGTATTTT.

The chain is built from TRBV4-1 and TRBJ2-7; D is undetermined. The V gene's germline CDR1 is MGHRA and CDR2 YSYEKL. Deletions cut 1 base from V and 2 bases from J, with 9 bases between. The CDR3 length is 14 residues. The CDR3 protein is CASSQVSHAYEQYF. For the CDR3, the DNA is TGCGCCAGCAGCCAAGTGTCGCATGCCTACGAGCAGTACTTC.

The V call is TRBV20-1, the J call TRBJ2-2; D is ambiguous. The V gene lost 6 bases and the J gene lost 2 bases, with 4 bases spanning the gap. CDR1 and CDR2 (germline): DFQATT, SNEGSKA (reference sequence). This CDR3 has 11 amino acids. CDR3 nucleotide sequence: TGCAGTGCAAAAAACACCGGGGAGCTGTTTTTT. Amino acid sequence: CSAKNTGELFF.

This chain uses TRBV7-9 with TRBJ2-5; D is perhaps TRBD2 (6 bases). This CDR3 is 14 amino acids long. Germline CDR1 and CDR2: SEHNR and FQNEAQ (reference sequence). Trimming shortened V by 4 bases and J by 4 bases, and 13 bases separated the two germline ends. The DNA of the CDR3 is TGTGCCAGCAGCTCAACGGGACTGCTAGAGACCCAGTACTTC. Amino acid sequence: CASSSTGLLETQYF.

In its sample, this clone was seen once. This sequence joins TRBV19 and TRBJ1-5; no clear D. Germline V lookup: CDR1 LNHDA, CDR2 SQIVND (reference sequence). V lost 6 bases and J 6 bases, leaving 9 bases between the germline ends. The CDR3 is 12 residues long. The CDR3 protein is CASSPDIQPQHF. For the CDR3, the DNA is TGTGCCAGTAGCCCCGACATTCAGCCCCAGCATTTT. Complete variable domain (other parts from reference TRBV19 and TRBJ1-5): DGGITQSPKYLFRKEGQNVTLSCEQNLNHDAMYWYRQDPGQGLRLIYYSQIVNDFQKGDIAEGYSVSREKKESFPLTVTSAQKNPTAFYLCASSPDIQPQHFGDGTRLSIL.

The V gene is TRBV13, the J gene TRBJ2-7; 12 bases agree with TRBD2. The CDR3 contains 15 residues. In germline, CDR1 is PRHDT, CDR2 FYEKMQ (reference sequence). V trimming: 4 bases; J trimming: 5 bases; junction bases outside the gene matches: 6. DNA for the CDR3: TGTGCCAGCAGCTCCCTAGCGGGGGGGCCGCACGAGCAGTACTTC. It specifies CASSSLAGGPHEQYF.

The rearrangement uses TRBV5-4 and TRBJ2-1; 9 bases map to TRBD1. The CDR3 totals 13 residues. The trim removed 4 bases at V and 8 bases at J, leaving 4 bases unmatched. The germline gives CDR1 SGHNT, CDR2 YYREEE (reference sequence). CDR3 residues: CASSGTGPDEQFF. The CDR3 DNA reads TGTGCCAGCAGCGGGACAGGGCCGGATGAGCAGTTCTTC.

V usage is TRBV4-3 and J usage is TRBJ2-2; D is ambiguous. The CDR3 totals 12 residues. Germline CDR1 reads LGHNA; CDR2 reads YSLEER. V dropped 4 bases and J dropped 2 bases, with 2 bases sitting between them. The CDR3 loop reads CASSLNTGELFF. CDR3 nucleotide sequence: TGCGCCAGCAGCCTCAACACCGGGGAGCTGTTTTTT.

The CDR3 here is CASSGMSSYEQYF. The CDR3 nucleotides are TGCGCCAGCAGCGGAATGAGCTCCTACGAGCAGTACTTC. J is TRBJ2-7 and V is TRBV4-1, with D unclear. The germline V and J ends were trimmed by 5 bases and 0 bases, with 8 bases remaining between them. The CDR3 is made up of 13 amino acids. Germline V CDR1 and CDR2: MGHRA, YSYEKL.

The V gene is TRBV7-6, the J gene TRBJ2-5, with D hard to call. The V gene's germline CDR1 is SGHVS and CDR2 FNYEAQ. V lost 5 bases and J lost 7, with 11 bases in between. This CDR3 has 12 amino acids. Written as DNA, the CDR3 is TGTGCCAGCAGCCCCGCCGGTGGGACCCAGTACTTC. It specifies CASSPAGGTQYF. Filled out from reference TRBV7-6 and TRBJ2-5, the complete variable domain reads GAGVSQSPRYKVTKRGQDVALRCDPISGHVSLYWYRQALGQGPEFLTYFNYEAQQDKSGLPNDRFSAERPEGSISTLTIQRTEQRDSAMYRCASSPAGGTQYFGPGTRLLVL.

V gene TRBV7-2 combines with J gene TRBJ2-7; TRBD2 agrees at 7 bases. V lost 5 bases, J lost 0 bases, and 7 bases stayed unmatched. This CDR3 is 15 amino acids long. The V gene's germline CDR1 is SGHTA and CDR2 FQGNSA. The CDR3 spells CASSTSGVSSYEQYF. In DNA form, the CDR3 reads TGTGCCAGCAGCACGAGCGGGGTTAGCTCCTACGAGCAGTACTTC.

V gene TRBV4-2 combines with J gene TRBJ2-7, with D unclear. Germline V CDR1 and CDR2: LGHNA, YNFKEQ. The CDR3 is 13 residues long. Trimming left V 4 bases short and J 1 base short, with 8 bases between. CDR3 protein: CASSPDPSYEQYF. The CDR3 DNA sequence: TGTGCCAGCAGCCCTGACCCATCCTACGAGCAGTACTTC.

This clone was seen once. The chain has TRBV29-1 and TRBJ2-1; no reliable D call. V lost 3 bases to trimming and J lost 8 bases, with 11 bases between them. CDR3 length: 12 amino acids. Germline assignment: CDR1 SQVTM and CDR2 ANQGSEA. CDR3 in amino acids: CSVDHSSDEQFF. CDR3 nucleotides: TGCAGCGTTGACCATTCGAGCGATGAGCAGTTCTTC.

The chain links TRBV2 to TRBJ2-7, with D uncertain. Trimming took 4 bases from V and 0 from J, leaving 7 bases between them. The CDR3 covers 13 residues. CDR1 and CDR2 (germline): SNHLY, FYNNEI. The CDR3 spells CASSAKNSYEQYF. CDR3 bases: TGTGCCAGCAGTGCTAAGAACTCCTACGAGCAGTACTTC.

Here the CDR3 reads CASSYSTGAVGELFF. CDR3 sequence (DNA): TGTGCCAGCAGTTACTCGACAGGGGCTGTCGGGGAGCTGTTTTTT. The V gene is TRBV6-5, the J gene TRBJ2-2, with TRBD1 identical over 8 bases. Germline CDR1 MNHEY, CDR2 SVGAGI. This CDR3 comprises 15 residues. J lost 7 bases, V lost 0 bases, and 4 bases had no gene match.

The chain employs TRBV11-2 and TRBJ2-6; D is uncertain. This CDR3 has 16 residues. Germline loops: CDR1 SGHAT, CDR2 FQNNGV. V lost 4 bases, J lost 0 bases, and 10 bases lay in between. The CDR3 is CASSYAQRSGANVLTF. DNA of the CDR3: TGTGCCAGCAGCTACGCCCAGCGCTCTGGGGCCAACGTCCTGACTTTC.

Only one count was recorded for this clone. The rearrangement links TRBV7-9 to TRBJ1-2, with a weak D call TRBD1 (6 bases). The CDR3 runs 19 residues. V lost 0 bases, J lost 3 bases, and 23 bases lay in between. Germline assignment: CDR1 SEHNR and CDR2 FQNEAQ (reference sequence). The DNA of the CDR3 is TGTGCCAGCAGCTTAGCACGACCGGACAGAGAACCCCACTACTATGGCTACACCTTC. Its protein is CASSLARPDREPHYYGYTF.

The table lists this clone with a count of one. The rearrangement links TRBV13 to TRBJ2-2, with TRBD1 matching over 7 bases. The germline gives CDR1 PRHDT, CDR2 FYEKMQ (reference sequence). The CDR3 sequence is 15 residues long. With 5 bases clipped from V and 3 bases from J, the junction kept 6 bases outside the gene matches. The CDR3 loop is CASSTTGIYTGELFF. In DNA form, the CDR3 reads TGTGCCAGCAGCACGACAGGGATTTACACCGGGGAGCTGTTTTTT.

For the CDR3, the DNA is TGTGCCAGCAGTTTATCGGCAACAGGGGCCAACGGGGAGCTGTTTTTT. Protein: CASSLSATGANGELFF. The chain combines TRBV27 with TRBJ2-2; the match to TRBD1 covers 7 bases. The CDR3 length is 16 residues. Germline CDR1 is MNHEY and CDR2 is SMNVEV (reference sequence). V was pared by 0 bases and J by 7 bases, with 8 bases of the junction left unmatched.

The rearrangement uses TRBV29-1 and TRBJ1-2; 10 bases align to TRBD1. The CDR3 runs 13 residues. The trim removed 3 bases at V and 6 bases at J, leaving 4 bases unmatched. CDR1 and CDR2 (germline): SQVTM, ANQGSEA. The CDR3 DNA is TGCAGCGTTGAGGGGACAGGGGCGAATGGCTACACCTTC. Translated, it gives CSVEGTGANGYTF. The full variable domain, rest sourced from reference TRBV29-1 and TRBJ1-2, is SAVISQKPSRDICQRGTSLTIQCQVDSQVTMMFWYRQQPGQSLTLIATANQGSEATYESGFVIDKFPISRPNLTFSTLTVSNMSPEDSSIYLCSVEGTGANGYTFGSGTRLTVV.

The chain has TRBV30 and TRBJ2-7, with D maybe TRBD2 (5 bases). Germline lookup yields CDR1 GTSNPN and CDR2 SVGIG (reference sequence). The length of the CDR3 is 14 residues. V lost 2 bases to trimming and J lost 2 bases, with 13 bases between them. CDR3 nucleotides: TGTGCCTGGAGTAGTTTGAGCGGAACCTACGAGCAGTACTTC. Its protein is CAWSSLSGTYEQYF.

The chain carries TRBV14 and TRBJ2-2, with 8 positions matching TRBD1. CDR3 length: 16 amino acids. CDR1 is SGHDN, CDR2 FVKESK, per germline. J was trimmed by 3 bases and V by 4 bases; bases with no gene match: 7. The CDR3 DNA is TGTGCCAGCAGCCCCTTGGACAGGGCCGACACCGGGGAGCTGTTTTTT. The encoded protein is CASSPLDRADTGELFF.

The genes are TRBV29-1 and TRBJ2-7; maybe TRBD1 (5 bases). From germline, CDR1 is SQVTM and CDR2 ANQGSEA. This CDR3 is built from 12 residues. V was trimmed by 6 bases and J by 5 bases, leaving 14 bases between them. CDR3 in DNA: TGCAGCGTAGGTCCTACAGGTCACGAGCAGTACTTC. Protein: CSVGPTGHEQYF.